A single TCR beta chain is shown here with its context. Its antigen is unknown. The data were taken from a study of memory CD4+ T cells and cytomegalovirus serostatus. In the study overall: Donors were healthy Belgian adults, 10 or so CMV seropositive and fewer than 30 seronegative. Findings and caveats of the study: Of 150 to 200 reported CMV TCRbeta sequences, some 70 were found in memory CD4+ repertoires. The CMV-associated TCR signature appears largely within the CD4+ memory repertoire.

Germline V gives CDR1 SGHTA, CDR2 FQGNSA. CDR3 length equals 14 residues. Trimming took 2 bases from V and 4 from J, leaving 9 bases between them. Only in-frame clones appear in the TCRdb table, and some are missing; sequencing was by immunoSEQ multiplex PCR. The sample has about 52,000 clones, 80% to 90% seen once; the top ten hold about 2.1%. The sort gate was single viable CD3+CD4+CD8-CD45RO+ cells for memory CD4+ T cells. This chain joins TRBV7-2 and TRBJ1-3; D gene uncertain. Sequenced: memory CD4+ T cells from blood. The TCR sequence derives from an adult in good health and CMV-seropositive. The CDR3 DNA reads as TGTGCCAGCAGCTTACAAGGGCCCGGAAACACCATATATTTT. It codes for CASSLQGPGNTIYF.